One sample yielded the 27 T cell receptor beta chains listed below, sequenced in a study of follicular helper T cells after annual influenza vaccination. Time point defined: 2015-2016 season, pre-vaccination. The repertoire was sequenced with immunoSEQ multiplex PCR; TCRdb's copy has only in-frame clones and lacks some. Here the sample spans 9,500 to 13,000 clones, 81% being singletons. The sequences come from CXCR5+ CD38- circulating T follicular helper cells from blood, collected on the day of influenza vaccination. Subset of the sample: circulating Tfh, non-naive CD4+CXCR5+PD-1+ (ICOS+CD38+ or ICOS-CD38-). The receptors were gathered from an adult who received the influenza vaccine.

Here the CDR3 reads CASSLSGQPQHF. Written as DNA, the CDR3 is TGTGCCAGCAGCTTATCGGGTCAGCCCCAGCATTTT. V is TRBV6-6 and J is TRBJ1-5; D uncertain. From germline, CDR1 is MNHNY and CDR2 SVGAGI (reference sequence). This CDR3 region has 12 residues. The ends were cut back, 6 bases at V and 6 bases at J, with 9 bases in the middle.

The count of this clone is one. The J gene is TRBJ2-5, the V gene TRBV9; 10 bases fit TRBD2. There are 13 residues in the CDR3. V was clipped by 3 bases and J by 8 bases; unmatched bases: 4. Germline V gene sequence: CDR1 SGDLS, CDR2 YYNGEE. The CDR3 coding sequence is TGTGCCAGCAGCGACGGGACTAGCGAAACCCAGTACTTC. Residues: CASSDGTSETQYF.

In this sample, this clone turned up once. The chain employs TRBV6-5 and TRBJ2-5; TRBD1 aligns across 7 bases. V lost 4 bases to trimming and J lost 5 bases; unmatched junction nucleotides: 13. The CDR3 is 16 amino acids. Germline V gene lookup returns CDR1 MNHEY and CDR2 SVGAGI. The CDR3, as DNA: TGTGCCAGCAGTTTGATTAAGGGGGCAGAGTGGGAGACCCAGTACTTC. Amino acid sequence: CASSLIKGAEWETQYF.

The CDR3 loop reads CAARAGGSYEQYF. The CDR3, as DNA: TGTGCCGCCAGGGCAGGGGGCTCCTACGAGCAGTACTTC. The chain recombines TRBV2 with TRBJ2-7, with TRBD1 matching over 7 bases. Germline lookup yields CDR1 SNHLY and CDR2 FYNNEI. CDR3 size: 13 residues. Unmatched junction bases numbered 7, after V lost 11 bases and J lost 0 bases.

V and J are TRBV5-1 and TRBJ2-7; the D gene could be TRBD1 or TRBD2 (5 bases each). Germline CDR1 is SGHRS and CDR2 is YFSETQ. The CDR3 totals 14 residues. V lost 3 bases, J lost 5 bases, and 15 bases lay in between. This CDR3 reads CASSSGPGLDEQYF. The CDR3 nucleotides are TGCGCCAGCAGCTCGGGACCGGGTCTGGACGAGCAGTACTTC.

The rearrangement uses TRBV27 and TRBJ1-5; a possible D gene is TRBD1 (5 bases). This CDR3 region has 13 residues. Germline loops: CDR1 MNHEY, CDR2 SMNVEV (reference sequence). The V gene lost 5 bases and the J gene lost 7 bases, with 12 bases spanning the gap. The CDR3 region is CASSPWGKQPQHF. The CDR3 DNA reads as TGTGCCAGCAGTCCTTGGGGGAAACAGCCCCAGCATTTT.

This clone was detected only a few times. This chain joins TRBV2 and TRBJ1-5; 8 bases are shared with TRBD1. The CDR3 is 15 amino acids. The germline V gene encodes CDR1 SNHLY and CDR2 FYNNEI. J was trimmed by 6 bases and V by 6 bases; bases with no gene match: 10. For the CDR3, the DNA is TGTGCCAGCAGAGTCGGACAGGGTGAGACTCAGCCCCAGCATTTT. This sequence encodes CASRVGQGETQPQHF.

The chain combines TRBV7-9 with TRBJ2-5; D call uncertain. The length of the CDR3 is 13 residues. The germline gives CDR1 SEHNR, CDR2 FQNEAQ (reference sequence). Trimming left V 1 base short and J 2 bases short, with 5 bases between. CDR3 nucleotide sequence: TGTGCCAGCAGCTTAGAACGGCAAGAGACCCAGTACTTC. It specifies CASSLERQETQYF.

This chain uses TRBV19 with TRBJ2-7, with 7 positions matching TRBD1. Trimming took 4 bases from V and 5 from J; bases not matched to a gene: 11. The CDR3 contains 15 residues. Germline V CDR1 and CDR2: LNHDA, SQIVND (reference sequence). CDR3 nucleotides: TGTGCCAGTAGTAGACGACAGGGCTGGTCAGACGAGCAGTACTTC. As protein: CASSRRQGWSDEQYF. The whole variable domain, remainder taken from reference TRBV19 and TRBJ2-7, is DGGITQSPKYLFRKEGQNVTLSCEQNLNHDAMYWYRQDPGQGLRLIYYSQIVNDFQKGDIAEGYSVSREKKESFPLTVTSAQKNPTAFYLCASSRRQGWSDEQYFGPGTRLTVT.

This chain joins TRBV7-8 and TRBJ2-5, with TRBD2 identical over 10 bases. Per the germline V gene, CDR1 is SGHVS and CDR2 is FQNEAQ. The V and J ends lost 1 base and 6 bases, in that order; junction bases with no gene match: 5. CDR3 length equals 15 residues. The DNA for the CDR3 is TGTGCCAGCAGCTTAGAGGGTAGCGGGAGGAAGACCCAGTACTTC. Translation gives CASSLEGSGRKTQYF.

This chain uses TRBV11-2 with TRBJ1-5; TRBD1 agrees at 9 bases. V lost 2 bases and J lost 7; bases outside the gene matches: 6. Germline loops: CDR1 SGHAT, CDR2 FQNNGV. CDR3 length: 15 amino acids. This CDR3 is CASSLNTGGHQPQHF. DNA for the CDR3: TGTGCCAGCAGCTTAAATACAGGGGGCCACCAGCCCCAGCATTTT.

This CDR3 is CASSLLTADYEQYF. The CDR3 DNA reads as TGCGCCAGCAGCTTACTTACAGCCGACTACGAGCAGTACTTC. V usage is TRBV5-1 and J usage is TRBJ2-7; no firm D call. From germline, CDR1 is SGHRS and CDR2 YFSETQ. Trimming left V 2 bases short and J 3 bases short, with 12 bases between. This CDR3 is built from 14 residues.

V is TRBV27 and J is TRBJ2-6; unclear D gene. CDR3 length equals 13 residues. The V end lost 8 bases, the J end lost 4 bases, and 9 bases lay between the germline ends. CDR1 is MNHEY, CDR2 SMNVEV, per germline (reference sequence). DNA of the CDR3: TGTGCCAGCCGGGCAGCCGGGGCCAACGTCCTGACTTTC. Translation gives CASRAAGANVLTF.

This clone was observed a few times. The chain employs TRBV2 and TRBJ1-5; TRBD1 aligns across 8 bases. The CDR3 has 14 residues. With 7 bases clipped from V and 3 bases from J, the junction kept 5 bases outside the gene matches. From germline, CDR1 is SNHLY and CDR2 FYNNEI. As DNA, the CDR3 is TGTGCCAGCAATAGGGACAGGTCCAATCAGCCCCAGCATTTT. It specifies CASNRDRSNQPQHF.

This chain joins TRBV19 and TRBJ1-2; 9 nucleotides align to TRBD1. With V trimmed by 4 bases and J by 8 bases, 14 bases remained unmatched. CDR3 length: 16 residues. Per the germline V gene, CDR1 is LNHDA and CDR2 is SQIVND (reference sequence). Written as DNA, the CDR3 is TGTGCCAGTAGTAAAGTATCGACAGGGGGAGCGGAAGGCTACACCTTC. It encodes CASSKVSTGGAEGYTF.

J is TRBJ2-3 and V is TRBV29-1; 9 nucleotides line up with TRBD2. This CDR3 contains 14 residues. Germline CDR1 and CDR2: SQVTM and ANQGSEA. After removal of 3 bases from V and 9 bases from J, the junction contained 10 bases not matched to a gene. CDR3 in amino acids: CSVEFGGGAVTQYF. The CDR3 nucleotides are TGCAGCGTTGAGTTTGGCGGGGGGGCCGTAACGCAGTATTTT.

The chain is built from TRBV2 and TRBJ2-3; the D gene is possibly TRBD2 (5 bases). CDR1 and CDR2 from the germline V gene are SNHLY and FYNNEI. V lost 5 bases and J lost 4, with 13 bases in between. CDR3 length: 14 residues. Here the CDR3 DNA reads TGTGCCAGCAGTTTGGAACCCGGGGCAGATACGCAGTATTTT. Residues: CASSLEPGADTQYF.

V gene TRBV27 combines with J gene TRBJ2-1, with TRBD1 matching over 10 bases. CDR1 is MNHEY, CDR2 SMNVEV, per germline (reference sequence). J was trimmed by 4 bases and V by 0 bases; bases with no gene match: 6. CDR3 length: 17 amino acids. CDR3 coding DNA: TGTGCCAGCAGTTTATCCCCTGGACAGGGGGGTTACAATGAGCAGTTCTTC. It encodes CASSLSPGQGGYNEQFF.

Only one count was recorded for this clone. The V gene is TRBV7-9, the J gene TRBJ2-7, with D tentatively TRBD2 (6 bases). Trimming took off 2 bases at V and 4 bases at J, with 15 bases between the two ends. The CDR3 has 15 amino acids. Germline V gene data show CDR1 as SEHNR and CDR2 as FQNEAQ (reference sequence). This CDR3 is CASSLYGTGTYEQYF. In DNA form, the CDR3 reads TGTGCCAGCAGCTTATATGGGACTGGAACTTACGAGCAGTACTTC.

This sequence joins TRBV15 and TRBJ2-5, with D tentatively TRBD2 (6 bases). The germline V and J ends were trimmed by 0 bases and 5 bases, with 10 bases remaining between them. CDR3 length equals 14 residues. Germline CDR1 is LNHNV and CDR2 is YYDKDF (reference sequence). DNA of the CDR3: TGTGCCACCAGCAGAGATCGGACTAAGGAGACCCAGTACTTC. The encoded protein is CATSRDRTKETQYF. The full variable domain, completed using reference TRBV15 and TRBJ2-5, is DAMVIQNPRYQVTQFGKPVTLSCSQTLNHNVMYWYQQKSSQAPKLLFHYYDKDFNNEADTPDNFQSRRPNTSFCFLDIRSPGLGDTAMYLCATSRDRTKETQYFGPGTRLLVL.

This sequence joins TRBV19 and TRBJ2-1, with D possibly being TRBD2 (5 bases). The germline gives CDR1 LNHDA, CDR2 SQIVND (reference sequence). V shed 5 bases and J shed 4 bases, with 24 bases lying between them. The CDR3 contains 18 residues. The CDR3 protein is CASSPTTSGVGRYNEQFF. DNA for the CDR3: TGTGCCAGTAGTCCCACCACGAGCGGAGTGGGCCGATACAATGAGCAGTTCTTC.

The genes are TRBV30 and TRBJ1-6; D is uncertain. There are 13 residues in the CDR3. From germline, CDR1 is GTSNPN and CDR2 SVGIG (reference sequence). Trimming shortened V by 8 bases and J by 8 bases, and 16 bases separated the two germline ends. CDR3 amino acids: CALKVAIDSPLHF. The CDR3 nucleotides are TGTGCCCTAAAAGTAGCTATCGATTCACCCCTCCACTTT.

V gene TRBV9 combines with J gene TRBJ2-1, with 10 nucleotides matching TRBD2. Germline loops: CDR1 SGDLS, CDR2 YYNGEE. V lost 0 bases to trimming and J lost 10 bases; unmatched junction nucleotides: 10. The CDR3 contains 16 residues. The CDR3 reads CASSVVSAGGPGEQFF. For the CDR3, the DNA is TGTGCCAGCAGCGTAGTCTCAGCGGGAGGGCCGGGAGAGCAGTTCTTC.

The chain uses TRBV4-3 and TRBJ2-1; unclear D gene. Germline assignment: CDR1 LGHNA and CDR2 YSLEER. The V and J ends lost 1 base and 3 bases respectively, with 4 bases between them. The CDR3 has 13 amino acids. The chain's CDR3 is CASSQGHYNEQFF. The CDR3 nucleotides are TGCGCCAGCAGCCAAGGACACTACAATGAGCAGTTCTTC.

The V call is TRBV4-2, the J call TRBJ1-1; D not certain. The CDR3 totals 17 residues. Germline V gene data show CDR1 as LGHNA and CDR2 as YNFKEQ. Trimming stripped 4 bases from V and 1 base from J, with 19 bases between. The CDR3 coding sequence is TGTGCCAGCAGCCCAGGAGGAGCAGGAAGGTCGAACACTGAAGCTTTCTTT. This sequence encodes CASSPGGAGRSNTEAFF.

This clone appeared once. The genes are TRBV11-2 and TRBJ1-5; D is ambiguous. Between the trimmed V and J ends, which lost 5 bases and 5 bases, there was a span of 13 bases. The CDR3 runs to 14 residues. From germline, CDR1 is SGHAT and CDR2 FQNNGV. The CDR3 region has the DNA TGTGCCAGCAGCCGCGGGAGGGAGGATCAGCCCCAGCATTTT. Amino acids: CASSRGREDQPQHF. The full variable domain, its missing parts supplied by reference TRBV11-2 and TRBJ1-5, is EAGVAQSPRYKIIEKRQSVAFWCNPISGHATLYWYQQILGQGPKLLIQFQNNGVVDDSQLPKDRFSAERLKGVDSTLKIQPAKLEDSAVYLCASSRGREDQPQHFGDGTRLSIL.

The V and J genes are TRBV7-9 and TRBJ2-3, with TRBD1 matching over 8 bases. The CDR3 consists of 15 residues. The ends lost 4 bases at V and 4 bases at J; junction bases unmatched: 7. Germline CDR1 reads SEHNR; CDR2 reads FQNEAQ (reference sequence). The CDR3 sequence: CASSSGQGGADTQYF. For the CDR3, the DNA is TGTGCCAGCAGCTCCGGACAGGGCGGAGCAGATACGCAGTATTTT.